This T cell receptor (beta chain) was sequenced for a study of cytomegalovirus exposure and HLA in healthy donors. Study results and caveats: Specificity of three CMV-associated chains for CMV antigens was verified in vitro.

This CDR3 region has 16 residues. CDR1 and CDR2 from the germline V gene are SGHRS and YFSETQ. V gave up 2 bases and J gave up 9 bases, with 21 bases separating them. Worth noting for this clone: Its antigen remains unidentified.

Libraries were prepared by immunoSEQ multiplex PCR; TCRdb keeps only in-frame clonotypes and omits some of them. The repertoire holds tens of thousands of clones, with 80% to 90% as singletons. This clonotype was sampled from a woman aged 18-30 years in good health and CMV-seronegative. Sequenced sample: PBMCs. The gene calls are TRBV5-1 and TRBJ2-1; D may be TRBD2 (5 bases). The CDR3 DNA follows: TGCGCCAGCAGCTTAGGCCCGGTGTCCGGGAACGCTGAGCAGTTCTTC. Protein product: CASSLGPVSGNAEQFF.